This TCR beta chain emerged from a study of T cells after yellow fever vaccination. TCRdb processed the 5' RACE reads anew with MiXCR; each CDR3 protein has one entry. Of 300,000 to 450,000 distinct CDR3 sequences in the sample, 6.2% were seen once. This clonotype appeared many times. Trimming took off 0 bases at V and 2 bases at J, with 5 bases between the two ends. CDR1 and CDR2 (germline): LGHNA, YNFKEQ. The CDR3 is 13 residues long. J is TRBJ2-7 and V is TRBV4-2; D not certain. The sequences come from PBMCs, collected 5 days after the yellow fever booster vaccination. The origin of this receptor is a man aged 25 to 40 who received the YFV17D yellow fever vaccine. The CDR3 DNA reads TGTGCCAGCAGCCAAGAGAGAACCTACGAGCAGTACTTC. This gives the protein CASSQERTYEQYF.